The 23 T cell receptor beta chains below all came from one sample that was sequenced in a study of blood T cell repertoires in COVID-19. Sequencing used immunoSEQ multiplex PCR; TCRdb keeps in-frame clones, though not all of them. This table has some 290,000 clones, about 88% appearing once. The sequenced material came from peripheral blood. These receptors were obtained from a woman aged 30 to 39 with COVID-19, enrolled during active disease.

V and J are TRBV10-1 and TRBJ1-5; D might be TRBD1 (5 bases). The length of the CDR3 is 13 residues. V lost 3 bases and J 3 bases, leaving 6 bases between the germline ends. Germline values: CDR1 WNHNN, CDR2 SYGVQD (reference sequence). The CDR3 region is CASSEQVNQPQHF. The CDR3 DNA sequence: TGCGCCAGCAGTGAACAGGTCAATCAGCCCCAGCATTTT.

J is TRBJ1-6 and V is TRBV18, with 11 bases matching TRBD1. Germline CDR1 is KGHSH and CDR2 is LQKENI. Trimming took 3 bases from V and 8 from J; bases not matched to a gene: 3. The CDR3 loop spans 15 amino acids. The CDR3 nucleotides are TGTGCCAGCTCACCCCGGACAGGGGGCTATTCACCCCTCCACTTT. Protein sequence: CASSPRTGGYSPLHF.

This sequence joins TRBV6-1 and TRBJ2-1; D is perhaps TRBD1 (5 bases). Germline CDR1 and CDR2: MNHNS and SASEGT. The CDR3 runs 15 residues. V was clipped by 2 bases and J by 5 bases, with 13 bases between them. This CDR3 reads CASSEYRGLHNEQFF. For the CDR3, the DNA is TGTGCCAGCAGTGAATATAGGGGCCTCCACAATGAGCAGTTCTTC.

The CDR3 DNA reads as TGTGCCAGCAGCCAAGCAGCGGGCCCTGGCACTGAAGCTTTCTTT. The encoded protein is CASSQAAGPGTEAFF. The rearrangement uses TRBV3-1 (or the pseudogene TRBV3-2) and TRBJ1-1; D is unresolved. Germline-derived CDR1 and CDR2 are LGHDT and YNNKEL (reference sequence). The CDR3 sequence is 15 residues long. Trimming left V 1 base short and J 4 bases short, with 13 bases between.

The chain employs TRBV28 and TRBJ1-4, with a weak D call TRBD1 (5 bases). The CDR3 covers 16 residues. Trimming shortened V by 6 bases and J by 4 bases, and 18 bases separated the two germline ends. CDR1 is MDHEN, CDR2 SYDVKM, per germline. The CDR3 loop is CASSLGLPQGNEKLFF. DNA for the CDR3: TGTGCCAGCAGCCTGGGGCTCCCGCAGGGTAATGAAAAACTGTTTTTT.

V is TRBV5-6 and J is TRBJ2-6; 7 positions match TRBD1. The trim removed 4 bases at V and 4 bases at J, leaving 5 bases unmatched. This CDR3 contains 15 residues. CDR1 and CDR2 (germline): SGHDT, YYEEEE. DNA for the CDR3: TGTGCCAGCAGCACGGACAGGTCCGGGGCCAACGTCCTGACTTTC. Amino acids: CASSTDRSGANVLTF.

This chain links TRBV5-1 with TRBJ2-3; maybe TRBD2 (6 bases). Germline V gene sequence: CDR1 SGHRS, CDR2 YFSETQ. The ends were cut back, 3 bases at V and 3 bases at J, with 14 bases in the middle. The CDR3 sequence is 15 residues long. CDR3 bases: TGCGCCAGCAGCTCATTTAGCGGAAATACAGATACGCAGTATTTT. Translation: CASSSFSGNTDTQYF.

The V gene is TRBV19, the J gene TRBJ2-7, with 14 bases that match TRBD2. CDR1 is LNHDA, CDR2 SQIVND, per germline (reference sequence). The CDR3 runs to 16 residues. V lost 4 bases and J lost 5; bases outside the gene matches: 7. Written as DNA, the CDR3 is TGTGCCAGTAGTAACAAGGGGACTAGCGGGAGAAACGAGCAGTACTTC. As protein: CASSNKGTSGRNEQYF.

V usage is TRBV23-1 and J usage is TRBJ1-5; the match to TRBD1 covers 12 bases. TRBV23-1 is marked as an open reading frame, function uncertain. The junction had 4 bases not matched to a gene; V was cut back by 2 bases and J by 5 bases. The CDR3 loop spans 16 amino acids. CDR3 protein: CASSQDGTGGDQPQHF. The CDR3 DNA is TGCGCCAGCAGTCAAGATGGGACAGGGGGCGATCAGCCCCAGCATTTT.

This sequence joins TRBV12-3 or TRBV12-4 and TRBJ1-1; D unresolved. The CDR3 sequence is 12 residues long. V was shortened by 6 bases and J by 0 bases, with 5 bases between the two germline ends. CDR3 DNA: TGTGCCAGCAGGTACTTGAACACTGAAGCTTTCTTT. Encoded protein: CASRYLNTEAFF.

This chain links TRBV5-4 with TRBJ2-2; 9 nucleotides align to TRBD1. V lost 4 bases to trimming and J lost 4 bases; unmatched junction nucleotides: 5. CDR1 SGHNT and CDR2 YYREEE come from the germline V gene (reference sequence). The CDR3 runs 15 residues. For the CDR3, the DNA is TGTGCCAGCAGCCGACAGGGGGTTATCACCGGGGAGCTGTTTTTT. This sequence encodes CASSRQGVITGELFF.

The J gene is TRBJ2-2, the V gene TRBV5-1, with TRBD2 identical over 10 bases. CDR1 and CDR2 (germline): SGHRS, YFSETQ. V shed 2 bases and J 4 bases; nucleotides not matched to a gene: 5. This CDR3 has 16 residues. The CDR3 protein is CASSLLAGQSTGELFF. The DNA for the CDR3 is TGCGCCAGCAGCTTACTAGCGGGACAAAGCACCGGGGAGCTGTTTTTT.

The chain carries TRBV20-1 and TRBJ2-1; 7 bases align to TRBD2. The germline CDR1 and CDR2 sequences are DFQATT and SNEGSKA (reference sequence). Trimming took 8 bases from V and 10 from J; bases not matched to a gene: 8. The CDR3 consists of 11 residues. As DNA, the CDR3 is TGCAGTCCAGGCCCGGGGGGAGAGCAGTTCTTC. This translates into CSPGPGGEQFF.

The V gene is TRBV19, the J gene TRBJ1-5, with D tentatively TRBD1 (6 bases). Between the trimmed V and J ends, which lost 5 bases and 3 bases, there was a span of 14 bases. CDR1 is LNHDA, CDR2 SQIVND, per germline (reference sequence). The CDR3 length is 15 residues. This CDR3 reads CASSSHRDPNQPQHF. DNA for the CDR3: TGTGCCAGTAGTTCTCACAGGGATCCCAATCAGCCCCAGCATTTT.

J is TRBJ2-1 and V is TRBV7-9, with D possibly being TRBD2 (6 bases). V lost 1 base and J 6 bases, leaving 10 bases between the germline ends. In germline, CDR1 is SEHNR, CDR2 FQNEAQ (reference sequence). There are 14 residues in the CDR3. DNA of the CDR3: TGTGCCAGCAGCTTAGTCTCGGGACTCAATGAGCAGTTCTTC. It translates to CASSLVSGLNEQFF.

The rearrangement links TRBV5-1 to TRBJ2-1; 12 bases line up with TRBD2. Germline V gene lookup returns CDR1 SGHRS and CDR2 YFSETQ. This CDR3 has 15 residues. J gave up 7 bases and V 5 bases, and 7 bases lay outside the gene matches. The CDR3 DNA sequence: TGCGCCAGCAGATCCGGACTAGCGGGAATGAATGAGCAGTTCTTC. It codes for CASRSGLAGMNEQFF.

The rearrangement links TRBV10-3 to TRBJ2-3; tentative D call: TRBD2 (5 bases). The V and J ends lost 9 bases and 2 bases respectively, with 15 bases between them. Germline CDR1 reads ENHRY; CDR2 reads SYGVKD. The CDR3 consists of 14 residues. CDR3 in amino acids: CAIEEEGNTDTQYF. CDR3 in DNA: TGTGCCATTGAGGAGGAAGGGAACACAGATACGCAGTATTTT.

The chain links TRBV28 to TRBJ1-2; 9 bases map to TRBD1. Trimming took 6 bases from V and 6 from J; bases not matched to a gene: 5. The CDR3 has 13 amino acids. Germline V gives CDR1 MDHEN, CDR2 SYDVKM. The CDR3 region is CASSRDRADGYTF. CDR3 DNA: TGTGCCAGCAGCCGGGACAGGGCCGATGGCTACACCTTC.

The chain joins TRBV5-6 to TRBJ2-7, with D possibly matching TRBD1 (6 bases). This CDR3 is built from 17 residues. The ends were cut back, 5 bases at V and 0 bases at J, with 21 bases in the middle. Germline V gives CDR1 SGHDT, CDR2 YYEEEE. Here the CDR3 reads CASSRWDTQPSSYEQYF. CDR3 DNA: TGTGCCAGCAGTCGGTGGGACACCCAACCAAGCTCCTACGAGCAGTACTTC. Full variable domain (outside the CDR3, taken from reference TRBV5-6 and TRBJ2-7): DAGVTQSPTHLIKTRGQQVTLRCSPKSGHDTVSWYQQALGQGPQFIFQYYEEEERQRGNFPDRFSGHQFPNYSSELNVNALLLGDSALYLCASSRWDTQPSSYEQYFGPGTRLTVT.

This sequence joins TRBV3-1 (or the pseudogene TRBV3-2) and TRBJ2-2, with TRBD2 matching over 13 bases. V was pared by 4 bases and J by 4 bases, with 9 bases of the junction left unmatched. There are 18 residues in the CDR3. Germline lookup yields CDR1 LGHDT and CDR2 YNNKEL (reference sequence). CDR3 amino acids: CASSRGLAGDSSTGELFF. The CDR3 nucleotides read TGTGCCAGCAGCCGCGGACTAGCGGGAGATTCGAGCACCGGGGAGCTGTTTTTT.

This clone was recorded a few times. V is TRBV29-1 and J is TRBJ2-5; 8 bases match TRBD1. This CDR3 is 15 amino acids long. CDR1 and CDR2 (germline): SQVTM, ANQGSEA. With 6 bases clipped from V and 5 bases from J, the junction kept 14 bases outside the gene matches. DNA for the CDR3: TGCAGCGTCGATCAAGCCAGACAGGGGCGCGAGACCCAGTACTTC. It specifies CSVDQARQGRETQYF.

The chain links TRBV28 to TRBJ1-2; D ambiguous. In germline, CDR1 is MDHEN, CDR2 SYDVKM. With 2 bases removed from V and 6 bases from J, the gap between germline ends came to 10 bases. There are 13 residues in the CDR3. The CDR3 bases are TGTGCCAGCAGTTTACCGGCAGACAATGGCTACACCTTC. It translates to CASSLPADNGYTF.

V and J are TRBV11-2 and TRBJ2-5, with TRBD2 identical over 15 bases. Germline values: CDR1 SGHAT, CDR2 FQNNGV. V lost 5 bases and J lost 4; bases outside the gene matches: 8. CDR3 length: 17 amino acids. CDR3 coding DNA: TGTGCCAGCAGCCAAGCTCGGGGACTAGCGGGAGGAGAGACCCAGTACTTC. It translates to CASSQARGLAGGETQYF.